What follows describes a single T cell receptor (beta chain). The data stem from a study of technical replicates of blood from a handful of donors. Produced via immunoSEQ multiplex PCR; TCRdb's table is partial and in-frame only. The repertoire holds over 90,000 clones, with about 95% as singletons. The source material was T cells isolated from PBMCs. This sequence originates from a human donor in good health.

DNA of the CDR3: TGCGCCAGCAGCTCCACAGGAGAAGAGACCCAGTACTTC. Protein: CASSSTGEETQYF. This sequence joins TRBV5-1 and TRBJ2-5, with D possibly being TRBD1 (5 bases). From germline, CDR1 is SGHRS and CDR2 YFSETQ. Trimming cost V 3 bases and J 3 bases, with 9 bases left between them. This CDR3 is built from 13 residues.